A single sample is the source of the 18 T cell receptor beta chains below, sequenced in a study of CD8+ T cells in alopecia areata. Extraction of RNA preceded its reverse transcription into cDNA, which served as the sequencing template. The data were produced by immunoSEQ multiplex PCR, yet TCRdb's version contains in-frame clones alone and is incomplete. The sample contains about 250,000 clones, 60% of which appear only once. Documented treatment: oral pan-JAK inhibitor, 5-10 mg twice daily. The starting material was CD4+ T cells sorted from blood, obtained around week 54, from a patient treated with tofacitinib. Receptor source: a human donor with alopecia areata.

CDR3 sequence: CASSQGMGAQGANVLTF. As DNA, the CDR3 is TGTGCCAGCAGCCAAGGAATGGGGGCGCAAGGGGCCAACGTCCTGACTTTC. The J gene is TRBJ2-6, the V gene TRBV4-2, with D perhaps TRBD1 (6 bases). V lost 1 base and J lost 4, with 14 bases in between. The CDR3 sequence is 17 residues long. Germline-derived CDR1 and CDR2 are LGHNA and YNFKEQ.

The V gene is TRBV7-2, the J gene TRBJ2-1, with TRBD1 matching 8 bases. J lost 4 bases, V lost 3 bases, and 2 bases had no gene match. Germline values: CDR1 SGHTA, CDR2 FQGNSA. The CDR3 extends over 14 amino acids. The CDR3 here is CASSFQGAYNEQFF. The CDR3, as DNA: TGTGCCAGCAGCTTCCAGGGGGCTTACAATGAGCAGTTCTTC.

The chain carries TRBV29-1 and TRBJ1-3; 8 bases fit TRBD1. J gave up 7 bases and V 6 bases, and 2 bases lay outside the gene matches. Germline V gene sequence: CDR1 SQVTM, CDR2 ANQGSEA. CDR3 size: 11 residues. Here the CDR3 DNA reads TGCAGCGTGGACAGGGCGAACACCATATATTTT. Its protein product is CSVDRANTIYF.

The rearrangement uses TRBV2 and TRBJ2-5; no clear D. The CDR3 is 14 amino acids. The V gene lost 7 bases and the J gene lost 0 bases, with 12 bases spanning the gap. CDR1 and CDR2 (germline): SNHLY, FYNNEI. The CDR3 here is CASIETVYQETQYF. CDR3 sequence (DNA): TGTGCCAGCATAGAGACGGTGTACCAAGAGACCCAGTACTTC.

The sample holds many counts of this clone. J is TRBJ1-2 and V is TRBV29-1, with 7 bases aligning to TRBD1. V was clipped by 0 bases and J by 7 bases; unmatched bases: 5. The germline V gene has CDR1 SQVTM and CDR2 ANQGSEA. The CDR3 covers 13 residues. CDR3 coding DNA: TGCAGCGTTGAAGATCTAGGGGGCAGTGGCTACACCTTC. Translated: CSVEDLGGSGYTF.

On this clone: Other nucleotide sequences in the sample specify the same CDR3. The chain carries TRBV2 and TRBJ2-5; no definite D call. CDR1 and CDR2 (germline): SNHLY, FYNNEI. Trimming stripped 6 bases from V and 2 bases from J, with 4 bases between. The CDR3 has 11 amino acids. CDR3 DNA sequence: TGTGCCAGCAGGGAACAAGAGACCCAGTACTTC. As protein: CASREQETQYF.

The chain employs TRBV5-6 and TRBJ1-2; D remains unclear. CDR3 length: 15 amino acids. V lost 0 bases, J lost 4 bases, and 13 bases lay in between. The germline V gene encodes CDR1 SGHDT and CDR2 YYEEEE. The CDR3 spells CASSLAWEGGYGYTF. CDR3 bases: TGTGCCAGCAGCTTGGCGTGGGAGGGAGGCTATGGCTACACCTTC.

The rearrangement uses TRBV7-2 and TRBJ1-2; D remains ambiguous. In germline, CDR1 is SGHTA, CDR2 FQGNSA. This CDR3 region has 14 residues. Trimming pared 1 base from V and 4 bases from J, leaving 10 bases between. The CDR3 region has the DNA TGTGCCAGCAGCTTAGTATGGGGAGGCTATGGCTACACCTTC. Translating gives CASSLVWGGYGYTF.

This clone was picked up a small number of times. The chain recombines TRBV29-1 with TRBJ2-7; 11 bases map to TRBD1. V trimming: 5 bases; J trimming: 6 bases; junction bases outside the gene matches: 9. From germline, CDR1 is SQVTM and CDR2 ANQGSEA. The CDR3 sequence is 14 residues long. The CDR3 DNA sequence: TGCAGCGTTTGCCTGGCGGGGACAGGGGGCGAGCAGTACTTC. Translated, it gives CSVCLAGTGGEQYF.

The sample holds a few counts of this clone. CDR3 loop: CASSLGLAKNIQYF. The CDR3 region has the DNA TGTGCCAGCAGCTTAGGGCTAGCCAAAAACATTCAGTACTTC. The chain links TRBV7-2 to TRBJ2-4; D ambiguous. Trimming removed 1 base at V and 0 bases at J, with 4 bases between. The CDR3 runs 14 residues. Germline V gene lookup returns CDR1 SGHTA and CDR2 FQGNSA.

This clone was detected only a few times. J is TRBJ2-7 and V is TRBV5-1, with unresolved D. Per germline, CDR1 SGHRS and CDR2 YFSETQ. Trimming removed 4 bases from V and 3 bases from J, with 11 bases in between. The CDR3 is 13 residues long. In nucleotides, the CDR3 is TGCGCCAGCAGCCCCGGCAACGACTACGAGCAGTACTTC. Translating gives CASSPGNDYEQYF.

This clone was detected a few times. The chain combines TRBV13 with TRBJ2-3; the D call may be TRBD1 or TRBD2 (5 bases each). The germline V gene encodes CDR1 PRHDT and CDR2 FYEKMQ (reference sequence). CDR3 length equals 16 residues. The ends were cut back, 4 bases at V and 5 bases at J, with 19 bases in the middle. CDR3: CASSSRGWGGKDTQYF. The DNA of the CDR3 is TGTGCCAGCAGCTCCCGGGGATGGGGCGGTAAAGATACGCAGTATTTT.

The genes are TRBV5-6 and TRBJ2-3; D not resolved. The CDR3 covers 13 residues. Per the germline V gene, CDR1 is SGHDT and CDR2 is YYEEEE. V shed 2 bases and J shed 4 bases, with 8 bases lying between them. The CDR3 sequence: CASSLQGPDTQYF. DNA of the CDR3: TGTGCCAGCAGCTTACAAGGCCCAGATACGCAGTATTTT. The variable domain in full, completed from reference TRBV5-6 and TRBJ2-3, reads DAGVTQSPTHLIKTRGQQVTLRCSPKSGHDTVSWYQQALGQGPQFIFQYYEEEERQRGNFPDRFSGHQFPNYSSELNVNALLLGDSALYLCASSLQGPDTQYFGPGTRLTVL.

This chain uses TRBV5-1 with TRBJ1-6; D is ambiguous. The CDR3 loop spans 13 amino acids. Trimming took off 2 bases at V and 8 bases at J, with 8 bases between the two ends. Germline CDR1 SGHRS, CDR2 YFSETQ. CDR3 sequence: CASSFVEDSPLHF. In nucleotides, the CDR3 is TGCGCCAGCAGCTTCGTGGAGGATTCACCCCTCCACTTT.

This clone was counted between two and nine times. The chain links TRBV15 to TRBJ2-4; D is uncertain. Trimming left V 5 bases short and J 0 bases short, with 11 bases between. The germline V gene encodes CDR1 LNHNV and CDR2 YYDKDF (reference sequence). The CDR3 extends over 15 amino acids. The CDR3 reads CATSLDKLAKNIQYF. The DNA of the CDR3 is TGTGCCACCAGCCTCGACAAACTAGCCAAAAACATTCAGTACTTC.

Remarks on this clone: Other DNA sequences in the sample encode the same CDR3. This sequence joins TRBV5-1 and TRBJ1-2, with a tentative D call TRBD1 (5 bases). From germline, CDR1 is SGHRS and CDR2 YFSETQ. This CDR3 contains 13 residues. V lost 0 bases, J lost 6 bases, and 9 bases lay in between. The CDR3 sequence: CASSLGGADGYTF. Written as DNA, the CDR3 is TGCGCCAGCAGCTTGGGCGGGGCTGATGGCTACACCTTC.

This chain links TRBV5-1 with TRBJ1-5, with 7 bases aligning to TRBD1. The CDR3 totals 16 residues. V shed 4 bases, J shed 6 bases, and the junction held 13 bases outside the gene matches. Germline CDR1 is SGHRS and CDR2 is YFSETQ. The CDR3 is CASSRLGDRVSQPQHF. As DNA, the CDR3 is TGCGCCAGCAGCCGATTGGGTGACAGGGTCAGTCAGCCCCAGCATTTT.

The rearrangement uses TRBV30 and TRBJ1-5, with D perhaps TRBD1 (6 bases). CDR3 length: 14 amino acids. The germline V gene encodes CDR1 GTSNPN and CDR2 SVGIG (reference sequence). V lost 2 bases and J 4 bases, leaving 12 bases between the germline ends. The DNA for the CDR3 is TGTGCCTGGAGTAAAGGGACACCGAATCAGCCCCAGCATTTT. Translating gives CAWSKGTPNQPQHF.